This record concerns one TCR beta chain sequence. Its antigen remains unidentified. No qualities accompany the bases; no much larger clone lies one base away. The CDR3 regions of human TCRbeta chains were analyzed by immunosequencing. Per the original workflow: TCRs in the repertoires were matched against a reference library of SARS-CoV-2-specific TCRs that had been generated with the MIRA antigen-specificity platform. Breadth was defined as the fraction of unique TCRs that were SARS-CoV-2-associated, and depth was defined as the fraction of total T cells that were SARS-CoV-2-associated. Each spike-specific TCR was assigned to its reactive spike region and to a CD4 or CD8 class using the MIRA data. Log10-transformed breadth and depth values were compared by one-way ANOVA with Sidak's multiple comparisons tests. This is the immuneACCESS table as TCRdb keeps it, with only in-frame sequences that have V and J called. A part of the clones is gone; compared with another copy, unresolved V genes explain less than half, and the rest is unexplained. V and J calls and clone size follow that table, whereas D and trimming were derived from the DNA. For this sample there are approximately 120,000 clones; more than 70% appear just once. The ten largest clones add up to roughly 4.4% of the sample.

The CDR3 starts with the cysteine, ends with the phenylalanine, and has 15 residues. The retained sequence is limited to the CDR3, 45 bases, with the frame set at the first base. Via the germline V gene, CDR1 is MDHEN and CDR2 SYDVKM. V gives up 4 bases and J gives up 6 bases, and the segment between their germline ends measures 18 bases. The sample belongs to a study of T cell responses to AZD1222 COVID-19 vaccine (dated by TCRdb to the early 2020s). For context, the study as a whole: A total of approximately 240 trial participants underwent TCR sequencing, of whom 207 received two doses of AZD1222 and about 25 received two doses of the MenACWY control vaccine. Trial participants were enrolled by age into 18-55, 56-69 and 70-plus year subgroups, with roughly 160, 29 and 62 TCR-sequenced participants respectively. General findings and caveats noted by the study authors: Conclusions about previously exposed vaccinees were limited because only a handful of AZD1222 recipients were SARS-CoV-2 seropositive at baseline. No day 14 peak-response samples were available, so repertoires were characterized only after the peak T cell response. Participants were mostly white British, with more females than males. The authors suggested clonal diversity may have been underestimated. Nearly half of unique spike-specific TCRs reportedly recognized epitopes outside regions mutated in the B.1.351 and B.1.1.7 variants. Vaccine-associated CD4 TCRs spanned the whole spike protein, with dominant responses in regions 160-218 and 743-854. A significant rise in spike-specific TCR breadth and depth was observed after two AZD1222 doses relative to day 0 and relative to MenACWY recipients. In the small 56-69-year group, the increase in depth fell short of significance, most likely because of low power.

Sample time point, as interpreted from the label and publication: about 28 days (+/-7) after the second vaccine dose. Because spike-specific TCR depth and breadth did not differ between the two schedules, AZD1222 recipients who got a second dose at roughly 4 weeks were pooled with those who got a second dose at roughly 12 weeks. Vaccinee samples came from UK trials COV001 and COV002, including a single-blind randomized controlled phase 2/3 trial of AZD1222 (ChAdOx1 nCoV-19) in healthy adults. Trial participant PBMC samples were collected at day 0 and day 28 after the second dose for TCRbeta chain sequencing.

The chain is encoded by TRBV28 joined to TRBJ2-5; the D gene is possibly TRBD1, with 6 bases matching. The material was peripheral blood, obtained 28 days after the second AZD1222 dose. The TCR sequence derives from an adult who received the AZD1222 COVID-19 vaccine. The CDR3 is CASSSRARDIKTQYF. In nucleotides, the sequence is TGTGCCAGCAGTTCTAGGGCCCGGGACATAAAGACCCAGTACTTC.